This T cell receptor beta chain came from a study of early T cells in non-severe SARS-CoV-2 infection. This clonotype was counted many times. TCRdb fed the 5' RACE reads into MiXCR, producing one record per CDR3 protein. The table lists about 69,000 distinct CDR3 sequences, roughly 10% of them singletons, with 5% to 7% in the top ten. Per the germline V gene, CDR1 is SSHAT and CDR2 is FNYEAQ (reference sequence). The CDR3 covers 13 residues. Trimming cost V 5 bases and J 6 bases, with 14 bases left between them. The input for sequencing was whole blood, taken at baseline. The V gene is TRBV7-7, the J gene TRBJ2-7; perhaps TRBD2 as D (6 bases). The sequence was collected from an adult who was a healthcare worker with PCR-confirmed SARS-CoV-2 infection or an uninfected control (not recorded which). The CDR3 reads CASSPGTLGEQYF. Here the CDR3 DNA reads TGTGCCAGCAGCCCCGGGACTCTAGGCGAGCAGTACTTC.